This T cell receptor beta chain was profiled in a study of cytomegalovirus exposure and HLA in healthy donors. Study-level points and caveats: Among the CMV-associated chains, a few were confirmed in vitro as specific for CMV antigens. Rare sequences made up most TCRs, while some public TCRs were found in many donors.

PCR used 60 Vbeta primers and 13 Jbeta primers. The table came from immunoSEQ multiplex PCR; TCRdb's copy has only in-frame clones and leaves some out. With 100,000 to 150,000 clones in the sample, the ten largest clones hold roughly 1.7%. The CDR3 is 16 residues long. V lost 6 bases, J lost 3 bases, and 13 bases stayed unmatched. CDR1 SGHTA and CDR2 FQGTGA come from the germline V gene. Turning to this clone: Its matching antigen is unknown.

The chain is built from TRBV7-3 and TRBJ1-1, with 7 bases aligning to TRBD1. Sample: PBMCs. The source is a woman aged 40 to 50 in good health and CMV-seropositive. The CDR3: CASRINPGQLDTEAFF. The CDR3, as DNA: TGTGCCAGCAGGATAAACCCGGGACAGTTGGACACTGAAGCTTTCTTT.